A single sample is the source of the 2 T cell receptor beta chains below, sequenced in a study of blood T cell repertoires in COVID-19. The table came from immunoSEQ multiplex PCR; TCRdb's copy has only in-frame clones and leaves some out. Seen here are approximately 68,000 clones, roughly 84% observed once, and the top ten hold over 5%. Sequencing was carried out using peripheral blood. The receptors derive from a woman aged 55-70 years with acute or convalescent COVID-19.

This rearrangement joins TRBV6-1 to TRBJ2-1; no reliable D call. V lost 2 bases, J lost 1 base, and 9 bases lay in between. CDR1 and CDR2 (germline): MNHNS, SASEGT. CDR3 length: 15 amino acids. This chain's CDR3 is CASSELFPSYNEQFF. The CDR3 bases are TGTGCCAGCAGTGAACTATTTCCGTCCTACAATGAGCAGTTCTTC.

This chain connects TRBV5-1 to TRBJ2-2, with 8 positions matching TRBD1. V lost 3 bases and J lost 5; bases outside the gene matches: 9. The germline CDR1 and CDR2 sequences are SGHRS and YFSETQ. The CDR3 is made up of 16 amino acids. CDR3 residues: CASSSNARQGTGELFF. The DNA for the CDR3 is TGCGCCAGCAGCTCTAACGCCCGACAGGGGACCGGGGAGCTGTTTTTT.